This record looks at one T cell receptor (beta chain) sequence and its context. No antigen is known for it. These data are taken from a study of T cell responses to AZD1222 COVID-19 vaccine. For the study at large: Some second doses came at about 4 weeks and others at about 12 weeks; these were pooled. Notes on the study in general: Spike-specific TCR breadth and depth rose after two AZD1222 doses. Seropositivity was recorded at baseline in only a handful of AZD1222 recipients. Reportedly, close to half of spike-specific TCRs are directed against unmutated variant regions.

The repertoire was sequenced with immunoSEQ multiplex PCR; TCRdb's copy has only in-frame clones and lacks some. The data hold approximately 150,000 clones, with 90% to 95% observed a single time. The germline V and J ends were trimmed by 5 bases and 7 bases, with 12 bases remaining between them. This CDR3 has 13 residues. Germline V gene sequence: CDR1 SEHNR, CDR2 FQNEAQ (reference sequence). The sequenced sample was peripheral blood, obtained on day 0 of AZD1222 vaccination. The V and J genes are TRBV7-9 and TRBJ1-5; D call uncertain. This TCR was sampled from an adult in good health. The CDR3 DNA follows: TGTGCCAGCAGCCGGAGTGGTGAGCAGCCCCAGCATTTT. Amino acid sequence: CASSRSGEQPQHF.